A single sample is the source of the 22 T cell receptor beta chains below, sequenced in a study of T cell responses to AZD1222 COVID-19 vaccine. Profiling relied on immunoSEQ multiplex PCR, and the TCRdb table lists in-frame clones only, not all of them. The table has roughly 150,000 clones, roughly nine tenths seen once. The sequencing used peripheral blood, collected 28 days after the second AZD1222 dose. The receptors derive from an adult who received the AZD1222 COVID-19 vaccine.

The V gene is TRBV11-2, the J gene TRBJ1-6; no clear D. This CDR3 contains 14 residues. The V and J ends lost 1 base and 9 bases respectively, with 10 bases between them. Per germline, CDR1 SGHAT and CDR2 FQNNGV. CDR3 amino acids: CASSLVISSSPLHF. CDR3 nucleotide sequence: TGTGCCAGCAGCTTAGTAATATCTTCTTCACCCCTCCACTTT.

J is TRBJ2-1 and V is TRBV5-1; 7 bases line up with TRBD1. Germline CDR1 reads SGHRS; CDR2 reads YFSETQ. V was clipped by 6 bases and J by 4 bases; unmatched bases: 13. The CDR3 sequence is 16 residues long. The CDR3 loop reads CASTQLPGQLYNEQFF. The CDR3 DNA sequence: TGCGCCAGCACGCAACTACCGGGACAGTTATACAATGAGCAGTTCTTC.

The chain carries TRBV6-1 and TRBJ2-1, with 8 bases fitting TRBD2. CDR1 and CDR2 (germline): MNHNS, SASEGT. The trim removed 1 base at V and 7 bases at J, leaving 6 bases unmatched. The CDR3 runs to 15 residues. The chain's CDR3 is CASSEVGGAGNEQFF. For the CDR3, the DNA is TGTGCCAGCAGTGAAGTCGGGGGGGCCGGGAATGAGCAGTTCTTC.

The gene calls are TRBV3-1 (or the pseudogene TRBV3-2) and TRBJ1-2, with unresolved D. The CDR3 runs to 12 residues. Germline CDR1 is LGHDT and CDR2 is YNNKEL (reference sequence). V lost 8 bases and J 5 bases, leaving 12 bases between the germline ends. The CDR3 bases are TGTGCCAGCCGTGATCCCACGTATGGCTACACCTTC. Translated: CASRDPTYGYTF.

This chain joins TRBV4-1 and TRBJ2-7, with D tentatively TRBD2 (6 bases). This CDR3 spans 16 amino acids. Germline V gene lookup returns CDR1 MGHRA and CDR2 YSYEKL. Trimming removed 0 bases at V and 4 bases at J, with 16 bases between. This chain's CDR3 is CASSQEMEAGLYEQYF. The CDR3 bases are TGCGCCAGCAGCCAAGAGATGGAAGCGGGCCTTTACGAGCAGTACTTC.

The rearrangement uses TRBV30 and TRBJ2-5; TRBD2 might be the D (6 bases). V was shortened by 3 bases and J by 4 bases, with 18 bases between the two germline ends. Germline CDR1 GTSNPN, CDR2 SVGIG (reference sequence). This CDR3 comprises 15 residues. The DNA for the CDR3 is TGTGCCTGGAGCACACCGGGACTCCCAGGAGAGACCCAGTACTTC. Its translation: CAWSTPGLPGETQYF.

This clone is a singleton in its sample. The chain employs TRBV7-9 and TRBJ1-2; D ambiguous. Germline V lookup: CDR1 SEHNR, CDR2 FQNEAQ (reference sequence). With 4 bases removed from V and 4 bases from J, the gap between germline ends came to 13 bases. The CDR3 is made up of 14 amino acids. This CDR3 is CASSSKRDPYGYTF. The CDR3 DNA reads TGTGCCAGCAGCTCAAAGAGAGACCCCTATGGCTACACCTTC. Supplemented by reference TRBV7-9 and TRBJ1-2, the full variable domain reads DTGVSQNPRHKITKRGQNVTFRCDPISEHNRLYWYRQTLGQGPEFLTYFQNEAQLEKSRLLSDRFSAERPKGSFSTLEIQRTEQGDSAMYLCASSSKRDPYGYTFGSGTRLTVV.

This clone was seen a few times. The chain uses TRBV27 and TRBJ2-4, with TRBD1 identical over 7 bases. V shed 1 base, J shed 1 base, and the junction held 7 bases outside the gene matches. Germline-derived CDR1 and CDR2 are MNHEY and SMNVEV (reference sequence). CDR3 length equals 17 residues. CDR3 in amino acids: CASSLFRQGRAKNIQYF. The CDR3 DNA follows: TGTGCCAGCAGTTTATTTCGACAGGGAAGGGCCAAAAACATTCAGTACTTC.

The gene calls are TRBV2 and TRBJ2-2; the D gene is possibly TRBD2 (6 bases). Germline assignment: CDR1 SNHLY and CDR2 FYNNEI. The CDR3 runs 18 residues. Trimming removed 1 base at V and 3 bases at J, with 18 bases between. In DNA form, the CDR3 reads TGTGCCAGCAGTGAAGGACATAGCGGAGACAGAGACACCGGGGAGCTGTTTTTT. It translates to CASSEGHSGDRDTGELFF.

This clone was observed a single time. The chain combines TRBV5-5 with TRBJ2-2; 7 bases map to TRBD2. CDR1 is SGHKS and CDR2 is YYEKEE in the germline V gene (reference sequence). The CDR3 is 14 residues long. J gave up 8 bases and V 0 bases, and 4 bases lay outside the gene matches. The CDR3 here is CASSLGGGMGELFF. The CDR3 bases are TGTGCCAGCAGCTTGGGCGGGGGAATGGGGGAGCTGTTTTTT.

The V gene is TRBV18, the J gene TRBJ1-4, with D unclear. Germline CDR1 KGHSH, CDR2 LQKENI. Trimming took 1 base from V and 1 from J, leaving 7 bases between them. The CDR3 has 15 amino acids. The chain's CDR3 is CASSPRTGTNEKLFF. The CDR3 DNA follows: TGTGCCAGCTCACCACGGACCGGAACTAATGAAAAACTGTTTTTT.

This CDR3 reads CATSRGQGALAFF. Written as DNA, the CDR3 is TGTGCCACCAGCCGTGGACAGGGGGCCTTAGCTTTCTTT. The V gene is TRBV15, the J gene TRBJ1-1; the match to TRBD1 covers 11 bases. J lost 10 bases, V lost 5 bases, and 6 bases had no gene match. Germline V gene sequence: CDR1 LNHNV, CDR2 YYDKDF (reference sequence). The CDR3 is 13 residues long.

V usage is TRBV5-5 and J usage is TRBJ2-1; possibly TRBD2 for D (7 bases). Looked up from germline, CDR1 is SGHKS and CDR2 is YYEKEE (reference sequence). The CDR3 spans 17 residues. The V end was cut by 2 bases, the J end by 10 bases, with 25 bases between. DNA for the CDR3: TGTGCCAGCAGCTTCCCCGTCTGGGGGCGGGGGTCCAGGGAGCAGTTCTTC. This codes for CASSFPVWGRGSREQFF.

The gene calls are TRBV6-5 and TRBJ1-1; D ambiguous. Germline V gene sequence: CDR1 MNHEY, CDR2 SVGAGI. The CDR3 runs to 13 residues. V shed 4 bases and J shed 2 bases, with 8 bases lying between them. The CDR3 spells CASSSGVNTEAFF. CDR3 nucleotides: TGTGCCAGCAGTTCCGGGGTAAACACTGAAGCTTTCTTT.

This sequence joins TRBV7-8 and TRBJ1-2; D is unclear. V gave up 5 bases and J gave up 8 bases, with 15 bases separating them. The CDR3 consists of 13 residues. The germline V gene has CDR1 SGHVS and CDR2 FQNEAQ. The CDR3 here is CASSQRVGKGYTF. CDR3 DNA sequence: TGTGCCAGCAGCCAGCGCGTGGGGAAGGGCTACACCTTC.

This chain connects TRBV5-4 to TRBJ1-3; D possibly corresponds to TRBD1 (5 bases). V was cut by 9 bases and J by 0 bases, with 13 bases left in between. CDR3 length equals 14 residues. The V gene's germline CDR1 is SGHNT and CDR2 YYREEE (reference sequence). CDR3 amino acids: CAMGEGYSGNTIYF. CDR3 in DNA: TGTGCCATGGGGGAGGGCTACTCTGGAAACACCATATATTTT.

The chain links TRBV19 to TRBJ2-1; perhaps TRBD1 as D (6 bases). The CDR3 runs 15 residues. From germline, CDR1 is LNHDA and CDR2 SQIVND (reference sequence). V dropped 7 bases and J dropped 3 bases, with 16 bases sitting between them. The CDR3 loop reads CASTPLGANYNEQFF. DNA for the CDR3: TGTGCCAGTACCCCTTTGGGGGCCAACTACAATGAGCAGTTCTTC.

The chain links TRBV2 to TRBJ1-2, with D hard to call. V was trimmed by 9 bases and J by 1 base, leaving 9 bases between them. The germline V gene encodes CDR1 SNHLY and CDR2 FYNNEI. The CDR3 is made up of 12 amino acids. CDR3 amino acids: CASSADNYGYTF. The CDR3, as DNA: TGTGCCAGTTCGGCAGATAACTATGGCTACACCTTC.

This sequence joins TRBV5-8 and TRBJ1-6, with unresolved D. The V and J ends lost 0 bases and 7 bases respectively, with 5 bases between them. The CDR3 covers 13 residues. Germline lookup yields CDR1 SGHTS and CDR2 YDEGEE. CDR3 coding DNA: TGTGCCAGCAGCTTGGACCCCAATTCACCCCTCCACTTT. Translating gives CASSLDPNSPLHF.

J is TRBJ2-1 and V is TRBV5-5; D might be TRBD1 (5 bases). This CDR3 contains 14 residues. Germline lookup yields CDR1 SGHKS and CDR2 YYEKEE (reference sequence). V was clipped by 2 bases and J by 4 bases, with 10 bases between them. The CDR3 region is CASSLGQGYNEQFF. CDR3 sequence (DNA): TGTGCCAGCAGCTTAGGTCAGGGATACAATGAGCAGTTCTTC.

The genes are TRBV3-1 (or the pseudogene TRBV3-2) and TRBJ1-3; D is ambiguous. The CDR3 is 18 amino acids. Germline lookup yields CDR1 LGHDT and CDR2 YNNKEL (reference sequence). The ends were cut back, 0 bases at V and 0 bases at J, with 15 bases in the middle. In nucleotides, the CDR3 is TGTGCCAGCAGCCAAGAAACCAGGCGACCGTTCTCTGGAAACACCATATATTTT. This sequence encodes CASSQETRRPFSGNTIYF.

This sequence joins TRBV12-3 or TRBV12-4 and TRBJ1-2; no firm D call. The CDR3 is 13 amino acids. The ends were cut back, 1 base at V and 5 bases at J, with 8 bases in the middle. The CDR3 nucleotides are TGTGCCAGCAGTTTAGGTGTCGCTTATGGCTACACCTTC. Encoded protein: CASSLGVAYGYTF.